This TCR beta chain was identified in a study of blood T cell repertoires in COVID-19. As for the study in general: Spain, Italy and the United States supplied samples that represented acute and convalescent COVID-19. T cells, B-cell-depleted T cells, or PBMCs provided the cDNA or gDNA that served as material.

In its sample, this clone was seen once. Enrolment of Seattle patients took place during active infection, and they were followed longitudinally. Germline-derived CDR1 and CDR2 are KGHSH and LQKENI. V gave up 1 base and J gave up 1 base, with 11 bases separating them. The CDR3 totals 16 residues. Per the authors' pipeline: For nucleated cells, counts were estimated from reference gene primer amplification. Repertoires were generated with immunoSEQ multiplex PCR, while TCRdb's copy carries only in-frame clones and drops some. V and J calls and clone size are given by that table; D and trimming were obtained from the DNA. The sample contains about 430,000 clones, approximately 90% of which appear only once.

This clonotype was obtained from a man aged 18-30 years with COVID-19, enrolled during active disease. Input material: peripheral blood. The gene calls are TRBV18 and TRBJ1-3, with D unresolved. The DNA of the CDR3 is TGTGCCAGCTCACCACGTCGGGAAACTTCTGGAAACACCATATATTTT. It translates to CASSPRRETSGNTIYF.